A selection of T cell receptor beta chains follows, all from one sample in a study of blood T cell repertoires in COVID-19. TCRdb's table, derived via immunoSEQ multiplex PCR, lists solely in-frame clones and lacks some. The sample yields some 120,000 clones, approximately 87% seen once. What was sequenced was peripheral blood. The receptors shown here come from a man younger than 45 with acute or convalescent COVID-19. Both conserved end residues are part of each CDR3. D genes are given only for firm matches.

TRBV6-6	.	TRBJ1-5	CASRASDRRSNQPQHF
TRBV30	TRBD1	TRBJ2-3	CAFQAGGGTDTQYF
TRBV6-2/TRBV6-3	TRBD1	TRBJ1-1	CASSYYRGLNTEAFF
TRBV16	.	TRBJ1-1	CASSQLKTQGLMNTEAFF
TRBV5-4	.	TRBJ2-1	CASSFSTSLGSEQFF
TRBV9	TRBD1	TRBJ1-2	CASSGSTGDYGYTF
TRBV12-3/TRBV12-4	TRBD1	TRBJ1-2	CASSDRGSGYTF
TRBV29-1	.	TRBJ1-1	CSVERTGPNTEAFF
TRBV11-1	.	TRBJ2-3	CASSSFVAADTQYF
TRBV4-3	TRBD2	TRBJ2-7	CASSQEWVIAGDYEQYF
TRBV12-5	TRBD1	TRBJ1-2	CASSGTEGHLANYGYTF
TRBV10-3	TRBD2	TRBJ2-1	CAITQTSNNEQFF
TRBV6-1	.	TRBJ1-2	CASSEFRTNYGYTF
TRBV7-2	.	TRBJ1-5	CASSQTGQTGQPQHF
TRBV11-2	.	TRBJ2-2	CASSRSRTDYTGELFF
TRBV11-3	.	TRBJ2-2	CASSLGGNTGELFF
TRBV30	.	TRBJ1-1	CAWSVGGANTEAFF
TRBV9	.	TRBJ2-3	CASSVGGGGGQNTQYF
TRBV7-9	.	TRBJ2-1	CASSLGGGLNNEQFF
TRBV12-3/TRBV12-4	.	TRBJ2-1	CASSPSVGRQFF
TRBV2	TRBD2	TRBJ2-1	CASLGLAVSDEQFF
TRBV6-5	.	TRBJ2-7	CASSTPLSGEEQYF
TRBV14	TRBD2	TRBJ2-1	CASSHYSGSLWVNEQFF
TRBV18	TRBD2	TRBJ2-1	CASSPYTSGSSYNEQFF
TRBV6-1	.	TRBJ1-2	CASSEGTDINYGYTF
TRBV5-1	.	TRBJ1-4	CASSTGHPNEKLFF
TRBV29-1	.	TRBJ2-2	CSVELQGTGELFF
TRBV7-9	.	TRBJ1-2	CASSFGGPRGYTF